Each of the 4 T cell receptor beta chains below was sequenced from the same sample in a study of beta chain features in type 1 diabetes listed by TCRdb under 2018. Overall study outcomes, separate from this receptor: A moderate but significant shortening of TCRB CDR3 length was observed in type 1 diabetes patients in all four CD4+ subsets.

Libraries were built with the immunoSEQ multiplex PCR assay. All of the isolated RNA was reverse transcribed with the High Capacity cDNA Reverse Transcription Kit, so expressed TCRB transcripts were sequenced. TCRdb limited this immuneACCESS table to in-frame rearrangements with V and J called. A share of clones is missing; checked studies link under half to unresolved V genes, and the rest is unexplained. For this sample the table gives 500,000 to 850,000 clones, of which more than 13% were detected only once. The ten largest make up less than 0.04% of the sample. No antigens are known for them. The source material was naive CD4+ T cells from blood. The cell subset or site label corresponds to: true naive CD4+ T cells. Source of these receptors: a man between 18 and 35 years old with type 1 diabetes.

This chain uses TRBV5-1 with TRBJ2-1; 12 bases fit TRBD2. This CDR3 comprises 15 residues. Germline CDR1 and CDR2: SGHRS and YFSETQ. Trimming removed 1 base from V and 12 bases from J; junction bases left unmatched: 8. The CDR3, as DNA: TGCGCCAGCAGCTTGAGATCTAGCGGGAGGGCCCGGCAGTTCTTC. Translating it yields CASSLRSSGRARQFF.

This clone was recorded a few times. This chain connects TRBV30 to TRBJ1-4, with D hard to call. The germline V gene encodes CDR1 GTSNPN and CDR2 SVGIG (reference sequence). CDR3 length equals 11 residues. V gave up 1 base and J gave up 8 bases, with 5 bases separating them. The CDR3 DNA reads TGTGCCTGGAGTGGATGGGAAAAACTGTTTTTT. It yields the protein CAWSGWEKLFF.

The CDR3 nucleotides are TGCGCCAGCTCTCCTCGGGGACTGCGCGGGAGAGGACACAATGAGCAGTTCTTC. Amino acids: CASSPRGLRGRGHNEQFF. The chain links TRBV4-1 to TRBJ2-1, with 7 nucleotides matching TRBD2. Losses at the gene ends were 8 bases for V and 5 bases for J; bases not matched to a gene: 21. Per the germline V gene, CDR1 is MGHRA and CDR2 is YSYEKL. The length of the CDR3 is 18 residues.

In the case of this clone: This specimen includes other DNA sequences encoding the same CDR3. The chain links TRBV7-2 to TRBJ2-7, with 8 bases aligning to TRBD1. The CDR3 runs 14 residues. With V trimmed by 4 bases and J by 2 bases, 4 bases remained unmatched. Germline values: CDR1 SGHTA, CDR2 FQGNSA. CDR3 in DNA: TGTGCCAGCAGCTCCCGACAGGGGACCTACGAGCAGTACTTC. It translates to CASSSRQGTYEQYF.